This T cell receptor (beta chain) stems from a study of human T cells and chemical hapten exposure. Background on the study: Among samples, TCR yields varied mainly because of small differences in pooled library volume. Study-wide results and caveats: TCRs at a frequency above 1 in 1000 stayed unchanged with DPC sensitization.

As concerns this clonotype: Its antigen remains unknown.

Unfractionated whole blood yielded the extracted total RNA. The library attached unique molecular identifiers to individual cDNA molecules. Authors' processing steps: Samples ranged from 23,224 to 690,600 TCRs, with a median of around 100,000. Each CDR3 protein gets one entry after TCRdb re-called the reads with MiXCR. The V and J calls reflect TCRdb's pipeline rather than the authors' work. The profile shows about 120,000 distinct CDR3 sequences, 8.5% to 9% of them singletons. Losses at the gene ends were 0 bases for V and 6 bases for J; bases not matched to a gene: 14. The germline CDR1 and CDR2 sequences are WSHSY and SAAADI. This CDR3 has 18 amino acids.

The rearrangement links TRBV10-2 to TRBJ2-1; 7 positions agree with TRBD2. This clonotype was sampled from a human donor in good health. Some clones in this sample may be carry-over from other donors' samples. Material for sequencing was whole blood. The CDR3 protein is CASSESFRGLGMFNEQFF. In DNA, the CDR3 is TGCGCCAGCAGTGAGTCGTTTCGAGGACTAGGAATGTTCAATGAGCAGTTCTTC.